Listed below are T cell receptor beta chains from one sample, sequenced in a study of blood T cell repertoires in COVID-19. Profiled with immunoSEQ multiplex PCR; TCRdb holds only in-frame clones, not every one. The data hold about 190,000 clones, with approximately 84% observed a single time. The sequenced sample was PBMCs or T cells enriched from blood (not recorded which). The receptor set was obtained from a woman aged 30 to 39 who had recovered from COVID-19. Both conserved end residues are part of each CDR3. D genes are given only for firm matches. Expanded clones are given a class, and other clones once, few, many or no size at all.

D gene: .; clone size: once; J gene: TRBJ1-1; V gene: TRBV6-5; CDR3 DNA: TGTGCCAGCACCGGACAGTTGAACACTGAAGCTTTCTTT; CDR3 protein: CASTGQLNTEAFF
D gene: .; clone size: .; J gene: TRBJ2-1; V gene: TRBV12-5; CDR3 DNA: TGTGCCCGACGGGTTAACTCCTACAATGAGCAGTTCTTC; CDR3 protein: CARRVNSYNEQFF
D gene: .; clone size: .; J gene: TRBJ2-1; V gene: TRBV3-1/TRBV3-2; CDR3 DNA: TGTGCCAGCAGCCAAGCTCCGGGTTACAATGAGCAGTTCTTC; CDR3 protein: CASSQAPGYNEQFF
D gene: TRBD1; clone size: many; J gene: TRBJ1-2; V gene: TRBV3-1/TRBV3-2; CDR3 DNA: TGTGCCAGCAGTAAAGCGGACAGGGTGGACTATGGCTACACCTTC; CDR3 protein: CASSKADRVDYGYTF
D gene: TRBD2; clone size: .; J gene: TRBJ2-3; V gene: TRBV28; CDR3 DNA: TGTGCCAGCAGCGTCGGGAGGACCTCCTCGGGGTATTTT; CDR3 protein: CASSVGRTSSGYF
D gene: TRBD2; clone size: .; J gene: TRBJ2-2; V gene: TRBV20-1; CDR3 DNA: TGCAGTGCTAGTCGACTAGCGGGAAACACCGGGGAGCTGTTTTTT; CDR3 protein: CSASRLAGNTGELFF
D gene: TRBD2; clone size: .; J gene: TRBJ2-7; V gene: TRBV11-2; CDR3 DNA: TGTGCCAGCGCGGGGGGGGTAGGCTACGAGCAGTACTTC; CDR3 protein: CASAGGVGYEQYF
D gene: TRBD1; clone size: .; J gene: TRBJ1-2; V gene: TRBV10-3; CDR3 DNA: TGTGCCATCAGGGGACAGGGAGGGAACTATGGCTACACCTTC; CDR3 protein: CAIRGQGGNYGYTF
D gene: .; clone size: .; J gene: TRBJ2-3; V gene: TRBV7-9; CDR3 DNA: TGTGCCAGCAGCTTAGGGGGCACGGATACGCAGTATTTT; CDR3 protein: CASSLGGTDTQYF
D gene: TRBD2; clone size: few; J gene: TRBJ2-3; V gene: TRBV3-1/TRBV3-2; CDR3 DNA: TGTGCCAGTGAGACTAGCGGGAGCACAGATACGCAGTATTTT; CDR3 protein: CASETSGSTDTQYF
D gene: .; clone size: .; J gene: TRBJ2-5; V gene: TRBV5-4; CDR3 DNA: TGTGCCAGCAGCTCAGGTTCGGGGAACATACCAGAGACCCAGTACTTC; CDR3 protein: CASSSGSGNIPETQYF
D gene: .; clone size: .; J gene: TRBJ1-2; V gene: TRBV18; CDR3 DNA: TGTGCCAGCTCACCACCGGTCGGGGGTATTGGCTACACCTTC; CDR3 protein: CASSPPVGGIGYTF
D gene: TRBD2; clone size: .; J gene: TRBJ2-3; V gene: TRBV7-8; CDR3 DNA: TGTGCCAGCAGCCGAGGGGCGGGGGGGCGTGGCACAGATACGCAGTATTTT; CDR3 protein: CASSRGAGGRGTDTQYF
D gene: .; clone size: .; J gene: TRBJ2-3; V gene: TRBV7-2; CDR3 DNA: TGTGCCAGCGCCTGGGCTGGGCCGGAGGGAGATACGCAGTATTTT; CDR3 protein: CASAWAGPEGDTQYF
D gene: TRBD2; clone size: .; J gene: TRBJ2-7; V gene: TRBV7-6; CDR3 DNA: TGTGCCAGCAGCCTCGGACTAGCGGGAGAAGTTTCCTACGAGCAGTACTTC; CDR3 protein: CASSLGLAGEVSYEQYF
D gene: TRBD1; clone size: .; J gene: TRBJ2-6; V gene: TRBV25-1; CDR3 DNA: TGTGCCAGCAGTGAACCCGGGACAGGGTACGGGGCCAACGTCCTGACTTTC; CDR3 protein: CASSEPGTGYGANVLTF
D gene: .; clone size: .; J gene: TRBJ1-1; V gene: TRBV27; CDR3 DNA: TGTGCCAGCAGTTTATTTGGGCACAGGGATTTGAGCGTGAACACTGAAGCTTTCTTT; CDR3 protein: CASSLFGHRDLSVNTEAFF
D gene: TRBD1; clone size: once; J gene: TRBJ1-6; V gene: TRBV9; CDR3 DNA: TGTGCCAGCAGCGTAGAGTGGAAGACAGGGACCTACTATAATTCACCCCTCCACTTT; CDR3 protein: CASSVEWKTGTYYNSPLHF
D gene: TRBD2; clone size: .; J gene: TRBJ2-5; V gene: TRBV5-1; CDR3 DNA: TGCGCCAGCACCCACGGGACTAGCGGGAGTTGGACCCAGTACTTC; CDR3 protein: CASTHGTSGSWTQYF
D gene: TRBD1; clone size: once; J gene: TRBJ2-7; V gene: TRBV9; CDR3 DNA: TGTGCCAGCAGCGTAGACCCACAGACAGGGAGCTACGAGCAGTACTTC; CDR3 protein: CASSVDPQTGSYEQYF
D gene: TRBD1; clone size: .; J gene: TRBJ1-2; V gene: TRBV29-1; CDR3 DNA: TGCAGCATATGGACAGGGCTTTATGGCTACACCTTC; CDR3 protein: CSIWTGLYGYTF